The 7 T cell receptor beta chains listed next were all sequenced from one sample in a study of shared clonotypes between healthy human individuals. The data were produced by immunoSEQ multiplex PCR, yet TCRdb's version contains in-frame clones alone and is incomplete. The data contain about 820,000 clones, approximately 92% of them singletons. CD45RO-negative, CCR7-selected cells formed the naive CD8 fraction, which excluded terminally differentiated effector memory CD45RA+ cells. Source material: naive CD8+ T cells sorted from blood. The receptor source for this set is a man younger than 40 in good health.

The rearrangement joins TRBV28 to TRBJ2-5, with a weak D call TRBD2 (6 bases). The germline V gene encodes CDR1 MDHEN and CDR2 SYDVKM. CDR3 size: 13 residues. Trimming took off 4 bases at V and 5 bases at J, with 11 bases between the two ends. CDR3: CASSSMEGETQYF. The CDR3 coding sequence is TGTGCCAGCAGTTCAATGGAGGGGGAGACCCAGTACTTC. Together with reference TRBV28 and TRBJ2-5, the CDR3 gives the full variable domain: DVKVTQSSRYLVKRTGEKVFLECVQDMDHENMFWYRQDPGLGLRLIYFSYDVKMKEKGDIPEGYSVSREKKERFSLILESASTNQTSMYLCASSSMEGETQYFGPGTRLLVL.

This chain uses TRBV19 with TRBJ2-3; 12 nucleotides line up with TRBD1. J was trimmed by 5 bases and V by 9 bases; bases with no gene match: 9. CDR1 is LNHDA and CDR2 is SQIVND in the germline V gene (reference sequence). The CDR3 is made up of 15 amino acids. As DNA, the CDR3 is TGTGCCAGCGCCGGGACAGGGGGCTATTTAGATACGCAGTATTTT. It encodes CASAGTGGYLDTQYF.

The CDR3 DNA is TGTGCCAGCAGCTTAGCCGCCGCGACAGTGCCGAGCTCCTACAATGAGCAGTTCTTC. Translated: CASSLAAATVPSSYNEQFF. This rearrangement joins TRBV7-6 to TRBJ2-1; TRBD1 might be the D (5 bases). V was trimmed by 0 bases and J by 0 bases, leaving 18 bases between them. The CDR3 runs to 19 residues. Germline CDR1 and CDR2: SGHVS and FNYEAQ.

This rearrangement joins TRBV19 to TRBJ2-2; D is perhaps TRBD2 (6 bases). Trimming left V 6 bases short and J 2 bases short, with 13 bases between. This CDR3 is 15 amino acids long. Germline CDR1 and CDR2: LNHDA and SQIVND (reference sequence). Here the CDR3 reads CASSRGMLNTGELFF. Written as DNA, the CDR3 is TGTGCCAGTAGCCGCGGGATGCTAAACACCGGGGAGCTGTTTTTT.

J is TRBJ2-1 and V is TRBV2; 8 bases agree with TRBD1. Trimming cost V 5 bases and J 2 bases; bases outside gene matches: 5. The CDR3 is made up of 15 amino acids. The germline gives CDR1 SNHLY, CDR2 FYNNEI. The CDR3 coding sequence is TGTGCCAGCAGTTCCGGGACAGGCCCCTACAATGAGCAGTTCTTC. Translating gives CASSSGTGPYNEQFF.

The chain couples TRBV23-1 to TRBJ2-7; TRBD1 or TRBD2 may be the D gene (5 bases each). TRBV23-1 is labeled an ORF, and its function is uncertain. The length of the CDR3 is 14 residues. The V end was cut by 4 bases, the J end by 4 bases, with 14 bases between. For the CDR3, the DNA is TGCGCCAGCAGTCGACTCCGGGACGAATACGAGCAGTACTTC. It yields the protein CASSRLRDEYEQYF.

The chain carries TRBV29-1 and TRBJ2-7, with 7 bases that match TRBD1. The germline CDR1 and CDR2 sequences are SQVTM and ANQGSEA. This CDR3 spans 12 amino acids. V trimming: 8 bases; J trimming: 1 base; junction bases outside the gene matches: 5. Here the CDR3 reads CSIPGQSYEQYF. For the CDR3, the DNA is TGCAGCATACCGGGACAGTCCTACGAGCAGTACTTC.